This T cell receptor (beta chain) was identified during a study of cytomegalovirus exposure and HLA in healthy donors. Comments on this clone: Its antigen is as yet unknown.

Notes on the study in general: Fewer N-insertions (relative to the approximately 700-donor mean) were reportedly seen in an Asian-associated ancestry cluster in a later analysis. A missense variant in DCLRE1C was later tied to TCR beta V- and J-gene trimming. As was reported, the HLA-A and HLA-B alleles of most subjects were accurately predicted from TCR beta sequences.

Trimming stripped 3 bases from V and 1 base from J, with 15 bases between. CDR3 length: 16 amino acids. In germline, CDR1 is SGHTA, CDR2 FQGNSA. The PCR made use of 60 Vbeta and 13 Jbeta primers. Profiled with immunoSEQ multiplex PCR; TCRdb holds only in-frame clones, not every one. Altogether 200,000 to 250,000 clones are present, 65% to 80% being singletons, with the ten largest covering 0.2% to 0.25%. The clonotype comes from a girl aged 2 to 10 in good health and CMV-seronegative. The specimen sequenced was PBMCs. The chain links TRBV7-2 to TRBJ1-2; perhaps TRBD1 as D (6 bases). The CDR3 loop is CASSLGPGVLNYGYTF. The CDR3 bases are TGTGCCAGCAGCTTGGGCCCAGGGGTACTTAACTATGGCTACACCTTC.